One sample yielded the 19 T cell receptor beta chains listed below, sequenced in a study of blood T cell repertoires in COVID-19. Profiling relied on immunoSEQ multiplex PCR, and the TCRdb table lists in-frame clones only, not all of them. Among approximately 260,000 clones listed, about 90% were seen once. Material: peripheral blood. These receptor sequences come from a woman in her seventies with COVID-19, enrolled during active disease.

This clone has only a few counts. This rearrangement joins TRBV9 to TRBJ2-2, with D hard to call. The CDR3 is 16 amino acids. Trimming left V 0 bases short and J 0 bases short, with 9 bases between. Germline CDR1 SGDLS, CDR2 YYNGEE. Here the CDR3 reads CASSVGYSPNTGELFF. The CDR3 bases are TGTGCCAGCAGCGTAGGGTACAGCCCGAACACCGGGGAGCTGTTTTTT. Filled out from reference TRBV9 and TRBJ2-2, the complete variable domain reads DSGVTQTPKHLITATGQRVTLRCSPRSGDLSVYWYQQSLDQGLQFLIQYYNGEERAKGNILERFSAQQFPDLHSELNLSSLELGDSALYFCASSVGYSPNTGELFFGEGSRLTVL.

The chain combines TRBV5-1 with TRBJ1-1; D possibly corresponds to TRBD1 (6 bases). The CDR3 length is 14 residues. Trimming removed 3 bases from V and 4 bases from J, with 13 bases in between. Germline CDR1 SGHRS, CDR2 YFSETQ. The CDR3 sequence is CASSWDTRVTEAFF. In nucleotides, the CDR3 is TGCGCCAGCAGCTGGGACACCCGGGTCACTGAAGCTTTCTTT.

The genes are TRBV7-9 and TRBJ2-7; 7 positions agree with TRBD1. This CDR3 comprises 16 residues. The V gene end was trimmed by 5 bases and the J gene end by 3 bases; junction bases not matched to a gene: 13. Germline V gene lookup returns CDR1 SEHNR and CDR2 FQNEAQ (reference sequence). This CDR3 reads CASSPLPGTENYEQYF. The CDR3 DNA reads TGTGCCAGCAGCCCGCTCCCCGGGACAGAAAACTACGAGCAGTACTTC. Using reference TRBV7-9 and TRBJ2-7 for the parts outside the CDR3, the full variable domain is DTGVSQNPRHKITKRGQNVTFRCDPISEHNRLYWYRQTLGQGPEFLTYFQNEAQLEKSRLLSDRFSAERPKGSFSTLEIQRTEQGDSAMYLCASSPLPGTENYEQYFGPGTRLTVT.

The V gene is TRBV2, the J gene TRBJ2-3, with a tentative D call TRBD1 (6 bases). Germline assignment: CDR1 SNHLY and CDR2 FYNNEI. The CDR3 sequence is 13 residues long. Trimming cost V 5 bases and J 8 bases, with 14 bases left between them. This CDR3 is CASSPQGLGTQYF. CDR3 in DNA: TGTGCCAGCAGTCCGCAGGGGCTGGGTACGCAGTATTTT.

This clone came up once. The chain has TRBV20-1 and TRBJ1-2; the D is unclear. Germline V lookup: CDR1 DFQATT, CDR2 SNEGSKA (reference sequence). The CDR3 runs 11 residues. Trimming cost V 1 base and J 11 bases, with 11 bases left between them. CDR3 sequence: CSARVRVRYTF. The CDR3, as DNA: TGCAGTGCTAGAGTAAGAGTGAGGTACACCTTC.

The rearrangement joins TRBV4-1 to TRBJ2-5, with D uncertain. The V and J ends lost 1 base and 5 bases respectively, with 8 bases between them. The length of the CDR3 is 13 residues. From germline, CDR1 is MGHRA and CDR2 YSYEKL. The CDR3 region has the DNA TGCGCCAGCAGCCAAGTGGGCAGGGAGACCCAGTACTTC. Encoded protein: CASSQVGRETQYF.

The V gene is TRBV7-3, the J gene TRBJ1-1; 9 bases align to TRBD1. Per germline, CDR1 SGHTA and CDR2 FQGTGA. The CDR3 loop spans 15 amino acids. J lost 7 bases, V lost 0 bases, and 6 bases had no gene match. CDR3 sequence reads: CASSLTDRGENEAFF. CDR3 nucleotide sequence: TGTGCCAGCAGCTTAACGGACAGGGGCGAGAATGAAGCTTTCTTT.

The chain is built from TRBV11-2 and TRBJ2-3; D perhaps matches TRBD1 (6 bases). The ends were cut back, 5 bases at V and 4 bases at J, with 13 bases in the middle. CDR3 length: 14 residues. Per germline, CDR1 SGHAT and CDR2 FQNNGV. The CDR3 DNA is TGTGCCAGCAGCCGCTCTTGGGGGCCAGATACGCAGTATTTT. As protein: CASSRSWGPDTQYF.

This chain connects TRBV19 to TRBJ2-5, with unresolved D. This CDR3 is built from 15 residues. Trimming removed 0 bases from V and 2 bases from J, with 10 bases in between. In germline, CDR1 is LNHDA, CDR2 SQIVND (reference sequence). For the CDR3, the DNA is TGTGCCAGTAGTATAGATTTTAGAGGACAAGAGACCCAGTACTTC. It is translated as CASSIDFRGQETQYF.

J is TRBJ1-1 and V is TRBV4-1; D perhaps matches TRBD1 (5 bases). V was clipped by 0 bases and J by 8 bases, with 19 bases between them. CDR1 is MGHRA and CDR2 is YSYEKL in the germline V gene. This CDR3 is built from 16 residues. CDR3 sequence reads: CASSQDRTTGSYEAFF. CDR3 DNA: TGCGCCAGCAGCCAAGATCGGACTACAGGTTCCTACGAAGCTTTCTTT.

This chain uses TRBV29-1 with TRBJ2-5; 9 bases are a match to TRBD2. The junction had 3 bases not matched to a gene; V was cut back by 5 bases and J by 5 bases. Germline values: CDR1 SQVTM, CDR2 ANQGSEA. There are 12 residues in the CDR3. The CDR3 loop is CSVLSGSETQYF. The CDR3 DNA reads TGCAGCGTTCTTAGCGGGAGTGAGACCCAGTACTTC. The variable domain in full, completed from reference TRBV29-1 and TRBJ2-5, reads SAVISQKPSRDICQRGTSLTIQCQVDSQVTMMFWYRQQPGQSLTLIATANQGSEATYESGFVIDKFPISRPNLTFSTLTVSNMSPEDSSIYLCSVLSGSETQYFGPGTRLLVL.

The chain joins TRBV5-1 to TRBJ2-7, with D possibly TRBD2 on 5 matching bases. Germline lookup yields CDR1 SGHRS and CDR2 YFSETQ. CDR3 length: 15 residues. The V gene lost 1 base and the J gene lost 3 bases, with 14 bases spanning the gap. The DNA of the CDR3 is TGCGCCAGCAGCTTGAGTGAGGGAAGATACTACGAGCAGTACTTC. Protein sequence: CASSLSEGRYYEQYF.

The chain is built from TRBV9 and TRBJ2-3, with D unresolved. CDR3 length: 16 amino acids. Germline CDR1 SGDLS, CDR2 YYNGEE. V was shortened by 3 bases and J by 4 bases, with 18 bases between the two germline ends. CDR3 coding DNA: TGTGCCAGCAGCGCCCGGTGGTCCTCTCACCCAGATACGCAGTATTTT. It yields the protein CASSARWSSHPDTQYF.

The gene calls are TRBV3-1 (or the pseudogene TRBV3-2) and TRBJ2-7; D is perhaps TRBD1 (6 bases). The CDR3 has 15 residues. The V end lost 2 bases, the J end lost 3 bases, and 14 bases lay between the germline ends. Germline V CDR1 and CDR2: LGHDT, YNNKEL (reference sequence). The CDR3 DNA reads TGTGCCAGCAGCCAATTCGACAGGAGATTCTACGAGCAGTACTTC. Amino acid sequence: CASSQFDRRFYEQYF.

This clone was observed once. V is TRBV6-5 and J is TRBJ2-3; unclear D gene. With 6 bases removed from V and 4 bases from J, the gap between germline ends came to 8 bases. The CDR3 has 12 residues. In germline, CDR1 is MNHEY, CDR2 SVGAGI. For the CDR3, the DNA is TGTGCCAGCAGGTCAGGTTCAGATACGCAGTATTTT. It encodes CASRSGSDTQYF.

The CDR3 loop is CASSKDRNTEAFF. In nucleotides, the CDR3 is TGTGCCAGCAGCAAAGACAGAAACACTGAAGCTTTCTTT. The chain carries TRBV9 and TRBJ1-1, with D perhaps TRBD1 (5 bases). The CDR3 runs 13 residues. V lost 4 bases to trimming and J lost 2 bases, with 9 bases between them. The germline V gene has CDR1 SGDLS and CDR2 YYNGEE.

The rearrangement joins TRBV5-6 to TRBJ1-1; TRBD1 might be the D (6 bases). V gave up 4 bases and J gave up 5 bases, with 15 bases separating them. The CDR3 loop spans 14 amino acids. Per germline, CDR1 SGHDT and CDR2 YYEEEE. CDR3: CASSPRTVTTEAFF. The CDR3, as DNA: TGTGCCAGCAGCCCCCGGACAGTGACGACTGAAGCTTTCTTT.

J is TRBJ1-1 and V is TRBV7-9, with TRBD1 matching 9 bases. CDR3 size: 14 residues. The germline V gene has CDR1 SEHNR and CDR2 FQNEAQ (reference sequence). The trim removed 8 bases at V and 3 bases at J, leaving 7 bases unmatched. The CDR3 protein is CASQGTGRDTEAFF. The CDR3 coding sequence is TGTGCCAGCCAAGGGACAGGGAGAGACACTGAAGCTTTCTTT.

The CDR3 spells CASSSGTGGRTEAFF. CDR3 nucleotides: TGTGCCAGCAGTAGCGGGACGGGGGGTCGGACTGAAGCTTTCTTT. The rearrangement joins TRBV6-5 to TRBJ1-1; TRBD1 might be the D (5 bases). CDR3 length: 15 residues. Trimming shortened V by 5 bases and J by 5 bases, and 18 bases separated the two germline ends. Per germline, CDR1 MNHEY and CDR2 SVGAGI.